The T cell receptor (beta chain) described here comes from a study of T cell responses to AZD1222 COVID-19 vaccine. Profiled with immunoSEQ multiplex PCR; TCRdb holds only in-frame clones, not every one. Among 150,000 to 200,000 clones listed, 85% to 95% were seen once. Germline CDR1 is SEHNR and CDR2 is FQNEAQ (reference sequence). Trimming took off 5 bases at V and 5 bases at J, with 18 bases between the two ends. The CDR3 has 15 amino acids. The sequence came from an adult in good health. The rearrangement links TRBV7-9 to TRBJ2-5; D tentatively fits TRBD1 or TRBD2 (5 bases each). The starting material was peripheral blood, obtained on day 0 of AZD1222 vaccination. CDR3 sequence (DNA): TGTGCCAGCAGCGTGGGACCAGTGATAGGGGAGACCCAGTACTTC. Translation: CASSVGPVIGETQYF. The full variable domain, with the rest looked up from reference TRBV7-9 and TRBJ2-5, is DTGVSQNPRHKITKRGQNVTFRCDPISEHNRLYWYRQTLGQGPEFLTYFQNEAQLEKSRLLSDRFSAERPKGSFSTLEIQRTEQGDSAMYLCASSVGPVIGETQYFGPGTRLLVL.